The 6 T cell receptor beta chains reported below all come from one sample, sequenced in a study of Ad26.COV2.S vaccination and SARS-CoV-2 variants. Clones were sequenced by immunoSEQ multiplex PCR, and TCRdb holds only the in-frame ones, with some missing. The data hold about 350,000 clones, with about nine tenths observed a single time. Treatment meaning: 19 received Ad26.COV2.S at low or high dose, single or two shots; roughly 5 received placebo; per-sample allocation not given. Sampling happened 63 days after the first vaccine or placebo injection. This specimen consisted of peripheral blood, obtained in a trial of Ad26.COV2.S vaccine versus placebo. Source of these receptors: a person aged 18 to 59 who received the Ad26.COV2.S COVID-19 vaccine or a placebo.

This chain connects TRBV7-8 to TRBJ1-2, with D perhaps TRBD1 (5 bases). Between the trimmed V and J ends, which lost 2 bases and 6 bases, there was a span of 22 bases. From germline, CDR1 is SGHVS and CDR2 FQNEAQ. CDR3 size: 17 residues. CDR3 sequence (DNA): TGTGCCAGCAGCTTAAATCGGCCCCAGGGATTCAAGGATGGCTACACCTTC. Residues: CASSLNRPQGFKDGYTF.

V gene TRBV3-1 (or the pseudogene TRBV3-2) combines with J gene TRBJ1-5; weak D call: TRBD1 (5 bases). The length of the CDR3 is 14 residues. The V and J ends lost 4 bases and 7 bases respectively, with 14 bases between them. The germline V gene encodes CDR1 LGHDT and CDR2 YNNKEL (reference sequence). The DNA of the CDR3 is TGTGCCAGCAGCCCAGGGCAGGGTCCCCAGCCCCAGCATTTT. Protein sequence: CASSPGQGPQPQHF.

This sequence joins TRBV4-2 and TRBJ1-5; TRBD1 might be the D (6 bases). CDR3 length equals 16 residues. V gave up 1 base and J gave up 5 bases, with 15 bases separating them. Germline V lookup: CDR1 LGHNA, CDR2 YNFKEQ. The CDR3 bases are TGTGCCAGCAGCCAAGTATCCGGGACAAGGGATCAGCCCCAGCATTTT. This encodes CASSQVSGTRDQPQHF.

The chain uses TRBV6-6 and TRBJ1-2; perhaps TRBD1 as D (5 bases). The CDR3 covers 14 residues. The V end was cut by 6 bases, the J end by 5 bases, with 16 bases between. Germline V lookup: CDR1 MNHNY, CDR2 SVGAGI (reference sequence). The CDR3 DNA reads TGTGCCAGCAGGAAGAGAGGGGACTCGTATGGCTACACCTTC. It yields the protein CASRKRGDSYGYTF.

This clone was detected only once. The gene calls are TRBV7-2 and TRBJ2-4, with TRBD1 matching 7 bases. Trimming removed 0 bases from V and 2 bases from J; junction bases left unmatched: 4. The germline gives CDR1 SGHTA, CDR2 FQGNSA. The CDR3 totals 16 residues. CDR3 region: CASSLAGGMSKNIQYF. The DNA of the CDR3 is TGTGCCAGCAGCTTAGCAGGGGGCATGTCCAAAAACATTCAGTACTTC.

V is TRBV21-1 and J is TRBJ1-2; TRBD1, the table's D call, lacks a check against the DNA. TRBV21-1 is labeled a pseudogene. There are 13 residues in the CDR3. This CDR3 reads CASRHRTGAGYTF. The CDR3 DNA sequence: TGTGCCAGCAGACACCGGACAGGAGCTGGCTACACCTTC.